Listed below are T cell receptor beta chains from one sample, sequenced in a study of cytomegalovirus exposure and HLA in healthy donors. Generated by immunoSEQ multiplex PCR, the TCRdb table keeps only in-frame clones and is missing some. The table lists 130,000 to 150,000 clones. Material for sequencing was PBMCs. The receptors were gathered from a male donor in good health and CMV-seronegative. Each CDR3 is given with its conserved first and last residue. The order of the fields is D gene, J gene, V gene, CDR3 protein, CDR3 DNA. A D gene is named only where the DNA matches it firmly.

TRBD1,TRBJ2-1,TRBV5-1,CASSRDRGDINEQFF,TGCGCCAGCAGCCGTGACAGGGGTGACATCAATGAGCAGTTCTTC
TRBD1,TRBJ2-1,TRBV19,CASSRTGGNEQFF,TGTGCCAGTAGCCGGACAGGGGGCAATGAGCAGTTCTTC
TRBD1,TRBJ2-7,TRBV10-1,CASIRGQLTYEQYF,TGCGCCAGCATTCGGGGACAGCTAACCTACGAGCAGTACTTC
TRBD1,TRBJ1-2,TRBV5-1,CASTWTGGEDGYTF,TGCGCCAGCACCTGGACAGGGGGAGAGGATGGCTACACCTTC
TRBD1,TRBJ2-7,TRBV7-9,CASSLPGQGVNEQYF,TGTGCCAGCAGCTTACCGGGACAGGGAGTCAACGAGCAGTACTTC
-,TRBJ2-6,TRBV9,CASSQTGANVLTF,TGTGCCAGCAGCCAAACTGGGGCCAACGTCCTGACTTTC
TRBD1,TRBJ1-2,TRBV5-4,CASSLGDSNGYTF,TGTGCCAGCAGCCTAGGGGACAGCAATGGCTACACCTTC
TRBD1,TRBJ2-7,TRBV19,CASSIISGQMYEQYF,TGTGCCAGTAGTATCATCTCGGGACAGATGTACGAGCAGTACTTC
TRBD1,TRBJ2-5,TRBV18,CASSPDRDRQETQYF,TGTGCCAGCTCACCAGACCGGGACAGACAAGAGACCCAGTACTTC
-,TRBJ2-7,TRBV5-6,CASTTPSGDAYEQYF,TGTGCCAGCACCACCCCCTCAGGGGATGCCTACGAGCAGTACTTC
TRBD2,TRBJ2-3,TRBV29-1,CSVETSGIHTDTQYF,TGCAGCGTTGAGACTAGCGGGATCCACACAGATACGCAGTATTTT
-,TRBJ2-3,TRBV7-9,CASSSLQGTDTQYF,TGTGCCAGCAGCTCATTACAGGGCACAGATACGCAGTATTTT
-,TRBJ2-3,TRBV5-1,CASSLGAQSDTQYF,TGCGCCAGCAGCCTGGGGGCCCAGTCAGATACGCAGTATTTT
-,TRBJ1-2,TRBV19,CASSIDRQGSGYTF,TGTGCCAGTAGTATAGATCGGCAGGGAAGTGGCTACACCTTC
-,TRBJ1-1,TRBV7-9,CASSLGREAFF,TGTGCCAGCAGCTTGGGCAGGGAAGCTTTCTTT
-,TRBJ2-7,TRBV28,CASSLLPGASSEQYF,TGTGCCAGCAGTTTATTGCCGGGAGCTAGCTCCGAGCAGTACTTC
-,TRBJ2-3,TRBV7-9,CASRRPRGSTDTQYF,TGTGCCAGCCGCCGGCCTCGGGGGAGCACAGATACGCAGTATTTT
-,TRBJ1-1,TRBV9,CASQPGVHTEAFF,TGTGCCAGTCAACCGGGGGTTCACACTGAAGCTTTCTTT
-,TRBJ2-4,TRBV6-5,CASSYLTGEAKNIQYF,TGTGCCAGCAGTTACTTGACGGGAGAGGCCAAAAACATTCAGTACTTC
-,TRBJ1-4,TRBV9,CASSVGEHRGNEKLFF,TGTGCCAGCAGCGTAGGAGAACATAGAGGTAATGAAAAACTGTTTTTT
TRBD1,TRBJ2-7,TRBV7-9,CASSYRDRYYEQYF,TGTGCCAGCAGCTACCGGGACAGATACTACGAGCAGTACTTC
TRBD1,TRBJ2-7,TRBV10-3,CAISKVGQGSYEQYF,TGTGCCATCAGTAAGGTGGGACAGGGGTCCTACGAGCAGTACTTC
-,TRBJ2-7,TRBV13,CASSSREPDEQYF,TGTGCCAGCAGCTCTAGGGAGCCCGACGAGCAGTACTTC
-,TRBJ2-5,TRBV6-1,CASSQDTGIQETQYF,TGTGCCAGCAGTCAGGACACAGGGATTCAAGAGACCCAGTACTTC
-,TRBJ2-2,TRBV27,CASSLSGRGIPGELFF,TGTGCCAGCAGTTTATCGGGCAGGGGAATCCCCGGGGAGCTGTTTTTT
-,TRBJ2-7,TRBV7-9,CASSSRGSYEQYF,TGTGCCAGCAGCTCGAGGGGGTCCTACGAGCAGTACTTC
-,TRBJ1-5,TRBV28,CASNQEGPQHF,TGTGCCAGCAACCAAGAGGGGCCCCAGCATTTT
-,TRBJ2-7,TRBV6-5,CASSLDGHLYEQYF,TGTGCCAGCAGTTTAGACGGACACCTTTACGAGCAGTACTTC
-,TRBJ2-7,TRBV4-2,CASSQEGSGREQYF,TGTGCCAGCAGCCAAGAAGGGTCGGGAAGGGAGCAGTACTTC
TRBD1,TRBJ1-2,TRBV5-1,CASRPGREPGQDYGYTF,TGCGCCAGCAGACCCGGAAGAGAACCGGGACAGGACTATGGCTACACCTTC
-,TRBJ1-4,TRBV28,CASSLDRLGKLFF,TGTGCCAGCAGTTTAGACAGACTCGGAAAACTGTTTTTT
TRBD1,TRBJ1-2,TRBV7-2,CASGEGQGGLTDGYTF,TGTGCCAGCGGTGAGGGACAGGGGGGTCTTACTGATGGCTACACCTTC
TRBD1,TRBJ1-2,TRBV6-1,CASSEVRGNTGDHTF,TGTGCCAGCAGTGAAGTCAGGGGCAACACAGGGGACCACACCTTC
TRBD2,TRBJ2-1,TRBV4-1,CASSQDGKQGTSGRVGHNEQFF,TGCGCCAGCAGCCAAGACGGGAAGCAGGGGACTAGCGGGAGGGTTGGGCACAATGAGCAGTTCTTC
-,TRBJ1-1,TRBV5-1,CASSLVAGDNTEAFF,TGCGCCAGCAGCTTGGTAGCAGGGGATAACACTGAAGCTTTCTTT
TRBD1,TRBJ1-2,TRBV6-1,CASNQVGTGYGYTF,TGTGCCAGCAATCAAGTCGGGACAGGCTATGGCTACACCTTC
TRBD1,TRBJ1-1,TRBV29-1,CSVFGRTGNTEAFF,TGCAGCGTTTTCGGGCGGACAGGGAACACTGAAGCTTTCTTT
TRBD1,TRBJ2-5,TRBV29-1,CSVRTGEDWETQYF,TGCAGCGTTCGGACAGGGGAGGATTGGGAGACCCAGTACTTC
-,TRBJ1-3,TRBV5-6,CASSPPGAGRISGNTIYF,TGTGCCAGCAGCCCACCGGGAGCAGGTAGAATCTCTGGAAACACCATATATTTT
TRBD1,TRBJ1-2,TRBV9,CASSATTGSNYGYTF,TGTGCCAGCAGCGCCACGACAGGGTCAAACTATGGCTACACCTTC
-,TRBJ1-5,TRBV9,CASSGGDSNQPQHF,TGTGCCAGCAGCGGGGGAGACAGCAATCAGCCCCAGCATTTT